This T cell receptor (beta chain) came from a study of prognosis after radiotherapy for stage I lung cancer. The TCR beta CDR3 region was amplified from genomic DNA, with two rounds of multiplex PCR being used for the amplification. Round one of PCR was performed, and it used primers specific to each TRBV and TRBJ gene. A second round of PCR was carried out using universal primers. TCRdb recomputed calls from the multiplex PCR reads with MiXCR, one row per CDR3 protein. Of fewer than 30,000 distinct CDR3 sequences in the sample, 30% are singletons; the top ten hold roughly 35%. This CDR3 region has 14 residues. The germline CDR1 and CDR2 sequences are SGHRS and YFSETQ. Trimming took off 1 base at V and 1 base at J, with 8 bases between the two ends. This clonotype was detected many times.

The clonotype originates from a donor over 45 with non-small cell lung cancer. The sequenced sample was PBMCs, obtained before or after stereotactic body radiation therapy (not recorded which). V is TRBV5-1 and J is TRBJ1-1, with D unclear. The CDR3 protein is CASSLSSANTEAFF. CDR3 in DNA: TGCGCCAGCAGCTTGTCGTCAGCGAACACTGAAGCTTTCTTT.